The rows below give T cell receptor beta chains drawn from one sample of a study of Ad26.COV2.S vaccination and SARS-CoV-2 variants. Libraries were prepared by immunoSEQ multiplex PCR; TCRdb keeps only in-frame clonotypes and omits some of them. The data contain fewer than 900,000 clones, more than 70% of them seen just once; the ten biggest clones take up roughly 1.5%. The input for sequencing was peripheral blood, taken in a trial of Ad26.COV2.S vaccine versus placebo. The receptors come from a person aged 18-60 years who received the Ad26.COV2.S COVID-19 vaccine or a placebo. The CDR3 runs from the conserved cysteine through the conserved F or W. The D gene is left open where the match is weak. Clone sizes are given selectively: once, few, many, or a class where the clone is expanded.

TRBV30	.	.	TRBJ1-5	TGTGCCTGGAGCATAAGGGACGGTAGCAATCAGCCCCAGCATTTT	CAWSIRDGSNQPQHF
TRBV6-5	.	once	TRBJ1-3	TGTGCCAGCAGTCGACGCTCTGGAAACACCATATATTTT	CASSRRSGNTIYF
TRBV7-8	TRBD1	.	TRBJ2-7	TGTGCCAGCAGCTTAGTCCGGGACAGAAACTACGAGCAGTACTTC	CASSLVRDRNYEQYF
TRBV7-9	TRBD2	.	TRBJ2-7	TGTGCCAGCACCACTAGCGTCAATAGCGAGCAGTACTTC	CASTTSVNSEQYF
TRBV13	TRBD1	few	TRBJ1-1	TGTGCCAGCAGCTCCTGGACAGGGCCTGAAGCTTTCTTT	CASSSWTGPEAFF
TRBV29-1	.	.	TRBJ1-1	TGCAGCGCACAATCTACCCTGGTAGCTTTCTTT	CSAQSTLVAFF
TRBV18	.	.	TRBJ1-4	TGTGCCAGCTCAAAGAGGGAGACAGAGGTAAAACTGTTTTTT	CASSKRETEVKLFF
TRBV12-3/TRBV12-4	.	.	TRBJ1-5	TGTGCCAGCAGCCCGACCGGGGATCAGCCCCAGCATTTT	CASSPTGDQPQHF
TRBV9	.	.	TRBJ2-1	TGTGCCAGCAGCGCTCCGTTGGGCGCCGGCAATGAGCAGTTCTTC	CASSAPLGAGNEQFF
TRBV3-1/TRBV3-2	.	.	TRBJ1-4	TGTGCCACTGATAACAGAGATGAAAAACTGTTTTTT	CATDNRDEKLFF
TRBV5-4	.	.	TRBJ1-1	TGTGCCAGTGGGCGGGCAGGAAGAAACACTGAAGCTTTCTTT	CASGRAGRNTEAFF
TRBV4-2	.	.	TRBJ1-5	TGTGCCAGCAGCCAAGACCTGGCACCTAATCAGCCCCAGCATTTT	CASSQDLAPNQPQHF
TRBV5-8	.	.	TRBJ2-4	TGTGCCAGCAGCTTCGAGGCGGTTCAAAACATTCAGTACTTC	CASSFEAVQNIQYF
TRBV3-1/TRBV3-2	.	.	TRBJ2-6	TGTGCCAGCAGCCATGACTCTGGGGCCAACGTCCTGACTTTC	CASSHDSGANVLTF
TRBV7-8	.	.	TRBJ1-2	TGTGCCAGCAGCACACAGGGCGCCTATGGCTACACCTTC	CASSTQGAYGYTF
TRBV6-2/TRBV6-3	.	once	TRBJ1-2	TGTGCCAGCAGTTACTCGGCGTACACGGGAGATGGCTACACCTTC	CASSYSAYTGDGYTF